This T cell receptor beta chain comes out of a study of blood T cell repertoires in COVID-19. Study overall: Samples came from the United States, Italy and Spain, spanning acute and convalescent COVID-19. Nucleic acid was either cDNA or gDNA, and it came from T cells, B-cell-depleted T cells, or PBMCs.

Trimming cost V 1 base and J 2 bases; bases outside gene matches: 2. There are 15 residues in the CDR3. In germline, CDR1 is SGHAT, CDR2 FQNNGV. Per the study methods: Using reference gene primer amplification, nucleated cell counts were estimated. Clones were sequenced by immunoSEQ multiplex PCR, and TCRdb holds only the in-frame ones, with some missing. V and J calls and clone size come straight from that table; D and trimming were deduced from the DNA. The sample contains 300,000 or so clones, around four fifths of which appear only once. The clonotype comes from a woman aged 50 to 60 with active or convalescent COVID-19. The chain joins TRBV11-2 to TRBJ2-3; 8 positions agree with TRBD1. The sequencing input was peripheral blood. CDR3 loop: CASSLGTGITDTQYF. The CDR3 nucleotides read TGTGCCAGCAGCTTAGGGACAGGGATCACAGATACGCAGTATTTT.